This passage covers 22 T cell receptor beta chains from one sample sequenced in a study of shared clonotypes between healthy human individuals. Assay used: immunoSEQ multiplex PCR; TCRdb lists only in-frame clones, some missing. This table has 650,000 to 700,000 clones, around 90% appearing once. What was sequenced was memory CD8+ T cells from PBMCs. The subset: CD45RO+ cells pooled with CCR7-negative TemRA cells. Receptors originate from a man aged 18 to 35 in good health. Some clones in this sample may be carry-over from other donors' samples.

J is TRBJ1-4 and V is TRBV19; D call uncertain. The CDR3 is 17 amino acids. Per the germline V gene, CDR1 is LNHDA and CDR2 is SQIVND (reference sequence). Trimming left V 1 base short and J 6 bases short, with 18 bases between. The CDR3 protein is CASSIGVWEETYEKLFF. CDR3 DNA: TGTGCCAGTAGTATAGGAGTGTGGGAAGAGACGTATGAAAAACTGTTTTTT.

In this sample, this clone turned up a few times. V is TRBV6-5 and J is TRBJ2-7, with a possible D match to TRBD1 (5 bases). The CDR3 has 13 amino acids. Germline assignment: CDR1 MNHEY and CDR2 SVGAGI. V was pared by 6 bases and J by 0 bases, with 9 bases between. CDR3: CASRGVRSYEQYF. DNA for the CDR3: TGTGCCAGCAGAGGGGTCCGCTCCTACGAGCAGTACTTC.

This chain uses TRBV6-5 with TRBJ1-5; 8 positions agree with TRBD1. There are 14 residues in the CDR3. V was clipped by 2 bases and J by 8 bases; unmatched bases: 5. Germline loops: CDR1 MNHEY, CDR2 SVGAGI. CDR3 residues: CASSYTDRDEPQHF. DNA of the CDR3: TGTGCCAGCAGTTACACGGACAGGGATGAGCCCCAGCATTTT.

The J gene is TRBJ2-1, the V gene TRBV9, with TRBD2 identical over 11 bases. V gave up 4 bases and J gave up 7 bases; unmatched junction bases: 4. This CDR3 has 14 residues. Looked up from germline, CDR1 is SGDLS and CDR2 is YYNGEE. CDR3 nucleotides: TGTGCCAGCAGCCCCATAGCGGGAGGGAATGAGCAGTTCTTC. Translating gives CASSPIAGGNEQFF.

This clone occurred once. The V gene is TRBV28, the J gene TRBJ2-1; 13 bases align to TRBD2. V lost 4 bases to trimming and J lost 8 bases; unmatched junction nucleotides: 8. The V gene's germline CDR1 is MDHEN and CDR2 SYDVKM. This CDR3 is 16 amino acids long. The CDR3: CASSSAGTSGMDEQFF. Written as DNA, the CDR3 is TGTGCCAGCAGTTCCGCCGGGACTAGCGGGATGGATGAGCAGTTCTTC.

The rearrangement joins TRBV27 to TRBJ2-5; D is possibly TRBD2 (6 bases). The germline V gene has CDR1 MNHEY and CDR2 SMNVEV (reference sequence). The CDR3 has 15 amino acids. V lost 6 bases, J lost 0 bases, and 14 bases lay in between. Here the CDR3 DNA reads TGTGCCAGCAGACCGGGACTCTCGTACCAAGAGACCCAGTACTTC. Its protein product is CASRPGLSYQETQYF.

This clone has only one observation. This chain joins TRBV5-1 and TRBJ2-7; 7 bases agree with TRBD2. The CDR3 extends over 14 amino acids. Germline V gene sequence: CDR1 SGHRS, CDR2 YFSETQ. Trimming removed 0 bases from V and 3 bases from J; junction bases left unmatched: 3. CDR3: CASSLGRGFYEQYF. CDR3 nucleotide sequence: TGCGCCAGCAGCTTGGGGCGGGGGTTCTACGAGCAGTACTTC. Full variable domain (remainder filled in from reference TRBV5-1 and TRBJ2-7): KAGVTQTPRYLIKTRGQQVTLSCSPISGHRSVSWYQQTPGQGLQFLFEYFSETQRNKGNFPGRFSGRQFSNSRSEMNVSTLELGDSALYLCASSLGRGFYEQYFGPGTRLTVT.

V and J are TRBV7-7 and TRBJ2-7; D not resolved. Trimming took off 6 bases at V and 3 bases at J, with 12 bases between the two ends. Per the germline V gene, CDR1 is SSHAT and CDR2 is FNYEAQ (reference sequence). This CDR3 spans 13 amino acids. The CDR3 DNA reads as TGTGCCAGCAGTACTAACCTTTACTACGAGCAGTACTTC. It is translated as CASSTNLYYEQYF.

Concerning this clone: Different DNA sequences within this sample yield the same CDR3. J is TRBJ2-7 and V is TRBV28; D is ambiguous. CDR3 length: 13 amino acids. Germline CDR1 MDHEN, CDR2 SYDVKM. The V end was cut by 5 bases, the J end by 0 bases, with 8 bases between. CDR3 sequence: CASSLRTSYEQYF. Written as DNA, the CDR3 is TGTGCCAGCAGTCTTCGGACCTCCTACGAGCAGTACTTC.

The chain combines TRBV28 with TRBJ2-7, with D unresolved. Trimming took off 5 bases at V and 2 bases at J, with 10 bases between the two ends. The germline gives CDR1 MDHEN, CDR2 SYDVKM. This CDR3 has 13 amino acids. The CDR3 nucleotides read TGTGCCAGCAGTACCATCCAAACCTACGAGCAGTACTTC. This sequence encodes CASSTIQTYEQYF.

The CDR3 DNA reads as TGTGCCAGCAGCGAGGGGGGATTCAATCAGCCCCAGCATTTT. It specifies CASSEGGFNQPQHF. This chain connects TRBV9 to TRBJ1-5; possible D gene TRBD1, 6 bases. Deletions cut 3 bases from V and 3 bases from J, with 10 bases between. The germline V gene has CDR1 SGDLS and CDR2 YYNGEE. The CDR3 covers 14 residues.

The rearrangement joins TRBV19 to TRBJ1-1; D is undetermined. The CDR3 has 13 amino acids. The V end was cut by 6 bases, the J end by 3 bases, with 11 bases between. The germline V gene encodes CDR1 LNHDA and CDR2 SQIVND (reference sequence). Here the CDR3 DNA reads TGTGCCAGTAGCCCTACAGAGGACACTGAAGCTTTCTTT. Protein: CASSPTEDTEAFF.

This sequence joins TRBV5-8 and TRBJ2-7, with D possibly TRBD2 on 6 matching bases. Trimming cost V 10 bases and J 11 bases, with 22 bases left between them. The CDR3 extends over 12 amino acids. Germline lookup yields CDR1 SGHTS and CDR2 YDEGEE. The CDR3: CAGKEGAPAEYF. The CDR3 region has the DNA TGTGCCGGCAAGGAGGGAGCTCCCGCGGAGTACTTC. Full variable domain (outside the CDR3, taken from reference TRBV5-8 and TRBJ2-7): EAGVTQSPTHLIKTRGQQATLRCSPISGHTSVYWYQQALGLGLQFLLWYDEGEERNRGNFPPRFSGRQFPNYSSELNVNALELEDSALYLCAGKEGAPAEYFGPGTRLTVT.

This chain connects TRBV27 to TRBJ2-7; D remains ambiguous. Germline V CDR1 and CDR2: MNHEY, SMNVEV (reference sequence). This CDR3 is built from 12 residues. V was cut by 10 bases and J by 0 bases, with 10 bases left in between. The CDR3 spells CATSPSSYEQYF. CDR3 in DNA: TGTGCCACCTCCCCCAGCTCCTACGAGCAGTACTTC.

This clone came up a few times. The V and J genes are TRBV7-9 and TRBJ2-7; the D is unclear. V lost 5 bases to trimming and J lost 6 bases, with 11 bases between them. Germline lookup yields CDR1 SEHNR and CDR2 FQNEAQ (reference sequence). The CDR3 contains 12 residues. The CDR3 here is CASSPHGREQYF. The CDR3 DNA reads TGTGCCAGCAGCCCCCACGGCCGCGAGCAGTACTTC.

The chain combines TRBV4-1 with TRBJ2-1; possible D gene TRBD2, 7 bases. The V and J ends lost 6 bases and 2 bases respectively, with 17 bases between them. The germline CDR1 and CDR2 sequences are MGHRA and YSYEKL. This CDR3 is 16 amino acids long. The CDR3 is CASRGQSGIAYNEQFF. The CDR3 nucleotides are TGCGCCAGCAGGGGACAAAGCGGGATAGCCTACAATGAGCAGTTCTTC.

V is TRBV25-1 and J is TRBJ1-1, with D unresolved. The germline V gene encodes CDR1 MGHDK and CDR2 SYGVNS. Trimming pared 4 bases from V and 8 bases from J, leaving 11 bases between. CDR3 size: 12 residues. In nucleotides, the CDR3 is TGTGCCAGCAGTGGTACGACACCCGAAGCTTTCTTT. It specifies CASSGTTPEAFF. The complete variable domain, with remaining parts taken from reference TRBV25-1 and TRBJ1-1, reads EADIYQTPRYLVIGTGKKITLECSQTMGHDKMYWYQQDPGMELHLIHYSYGVNSTEKGDLSSESTVSRIRTEHFPLTLESARPSHTSQYLCASSGTTPEAFFGQGTRLTVV.

The CDR3 DNA sequence: TGTGCCAGCAGCTTGGGATTAGCCAGAGGGAGGGAGCAGTTCTTC. Protein sequence: CASSLGLARGREQFF. The chain uses TRBV7-8 and TRBJ2-1; maybe TRBD2 (6 bases). This CDR3 comprises 15 residues. Germline-derived CDR1 and CDR2 are SGHVS and FQNEAQ. Trimming removed 3 bases at V and 10 bases at J, with 19 bases between.

J is TRBJ2-3 and V is TRBV7-2, with D unresolved. The CDR3 has 15 amino acids. The V and J ends lost 2 bases and 4 bases respectively, with 13 bases between them. CDR1 is SGHTA, CDR2 FQGNSA, per germline. For the CDR3, the DNA is TGTGCCAGCAGCTTATATTTCCCCGGAGCAGATACGCAGTATTTT. Protein sequence: CASSLYFPGADTQYF.

V is TRBV28 and J is TRBJ2-2, with 11 nucleotides matching TRBD2. Germline CDR1 is MDHEN and CDR2 is SYDVKM. V gave up 3 bases and J gave up 2 bases; unmatched junction bases: 8. This CDR3 region has 18 residues. The CDR3 DNA is TGTGCCAGCAGTTTCCCGGGACTAGCGGTATTCAACACCGGGGAGCTGTTTTTT. Protein product: CASSFPGLAVFNTGELFF.

The chain employs TRBV28 and TRBJ2-1, with D tentatively TRBD1 (5 bases). Deletions cut 5 bases from V and 7 bases from J, with 12 bases between. CDR1 is MDHEN and CDR2 is SYDVKM in the germline V gene. The CDR3 totals 13 residues. CDR3 sequence reads: CASSQQGRNEQFF. CDR3 DNA sequence: TGTGCCAGCAGTCAGCAGGGTCGGAATGAGCAGTTCTTC.

V and J are TRBV30 and TRBJ2-3, with no clear D. The V end was cut by 0 bases, the J end by 2 bases, with 6 bases between. The CDR3 is 13 residues long. Per the germline V gene, CDR1 is GTSNPN and CDR2 is SVGIG (reference sequence). In nucleotides, the CDR3 is TGTGCCTGGAGTGTGGCGGTCACAGATACGCAGTATTTT. This translates into CAWSVAVTDTQYF.